A single sample is the source of the 27 T cell receptor beta chains below, sequenced in a study of blood T cell repertoires in COVID-19. Only in-frame clones appear in the TCRdb table, and some are missing; sequencing was by immunoSEQ multiplex PCR. There are a few hundred thousand clones in the sample; 88% occur only once, and around 0.67% lies in the top ten. Material: peripheral blood. The receptors were sampled from a human donor in a cohort sampled during active COVID-19.

V usage is TRBV9 and J usage is TRBJ2-7; 9 nucleotides align to TRBD1. The V gene end was trimmed by 0 bases and the J gene end by 6 bases; junction bases not matched to a gene: 10. The CDR3 runs 16 residues. The germline CDR1 and CDR2 sequences are SGDLS and YYNGEE. Written as DNA, the CDR3 is TGTGCCAGCAGCGTAGCGTTGAGACAGGGGGGCTGCGAGCAGTACTTC. It translates to CASSVALRQGGCEQYF. Variable domain in full (rest from reference TRBV9 and TRBJ2-7): DSGVTQTPKHLITATGQRVTLRCSPRSGDLSVYWYQQSLDQGLQFLIQYYNGEERAKGNILERFSAQQFPDLHSELNLSSLELGDSALYFCASSVALRQGGCEQYFGPGTRLTVT.

The table lists this clone with a few counts. The genes are TRBV3-1 (or the pseudogene TRBV3-2) and TRBJ1-1; D uncertain. The germline CDR1 and CDR2 sequences are LGHDT and YNNKEL (reference sequence). Trimming removed 4 bases at V and 10 bases at J, with 16 bases between. The CDR3 is 13 amino acids. The CDR3 protein is CASSPAASGGAFF. CDR3 bases: TGTGCCAGCAGCCCCGCTGCCTCGGGAGGAGCTTTCTTT.

This chain joins TRBV30 and TRBJ2-3, with 8 bases that match TRBD1. V was pared by 4 bases and J by 4 bases, with 4 bases of the junction left unmatched. Germline V gene data show CDR1 as GTSNPN and CDR2 as SVGIG (reference sequence). The CDR3 has 13 residues. CDR3 bases: TGTGCCTGGATAATACAGGGGGCAGATACGCAGTATTTT. Amino acid sequence: CAWIIQGADTQYF. Full variable domain (remainder filled in from reference TRBV30 and TRBJ2-3): SQTIHQWPATLVQPVGSPLSLECTVEGTSNPNLYWYRQAAGRGLQLLFYSVGIGQISSEVPQNLSASRPQDRQFILSSKKLLLSDSGFYLCAWIIQGADTQYFGPGTRLTVL.

The chain has TRBV19 and TRBJ1-6, with D possibly TRBD1 on 6 matching bases. V was shortened by 6 bases and J by 7 bases, with 10 bases between the two germline ends. This CDR3 has 13 amino acids. Germline V gene sequence: CDR1 LNHDA, CDR2 SQIVND (reference sequence). This chain's CDR3 is CASRWQGNSPLHF. As DNA, the CDR3 is TGTGCCAGTAGGTGGCAGGGGAATTCACCCCTCCACTTT.

The rearrangement joins TRBV28 to TRBJ2-7; 13 nucleotides line up with TRBD2. The CDR3 loop spans 15 amino acids. From germline, CDR1 is MDHEN and CDR2 SYDVKM. The J segment lost 3 bases and the V segment lost 6 bases, leaving 5 bases of the junction unmatched. Written as DNA, the CDR3 is TGTGCCAGCAGGGAGGGACTAGCGGGGATCTACGAGCAGTACTTC. It translates to CASREGLAGIYEQYF. Complete variable domain (other parts from reference TRBV28 and TRBJ2-7): DVKVTQSSRYLVKRTGEKVFLECVQDMDHENMFWYRQDPGLGLRLIYFSYDVKMKEKGDIPEGYSVSREKKERFSLILESASTNQTSMYLCASREGLAGIYEQYFGPGTRLTVT.

The chain combines TRBV7-2 with TRBJ2-6; D gene unclear. V shed 2 bases and J shed 0 bases, with 5 bases lying between them. CDR1 is SGHTA and CDR2 is FQGNSA in the germline V gene. The length of the CDR3 is 15 residues. As DNA, the CDR3 is TGTGCCAGCAGCTTACTCAGCTCTGGGGCCAACGTCCTGACTTTC. The encoded protein is CASSLLSSGANVLTF.

The rearrangement joins TRBV7-2 to TRBJ2-1; perhaps TRBD1 as D (6 bases). There are 15 residues in the CDR3. Germline CDR1 reads SGHTA; CDR2 reads FQGNSA. V lost 3 bases to trimming and J lost 0 bases, with 9 bases between them. This CDR3 reads CASSLGRGSYNEQFF. In DNA form, the CDR3 reads TGTGCCAGCAGCTTGGGCAGGGGCTCCTACAATGAGCAGTTCTTC.

The V call is TRBV10-3, the J call TRBJ2-7; D might be TRBD1 (8 bases). The CDR3 has 17 amino acids. From germline, CDR1 is ENHRY and CDR2 SYGVKD. The germline V and J ends were trimmed by 2 bases and 4 bases, with 21 bases remaining between them. CDR3 protein: CAISEPGTGGLDYEQYF. CDR3 nucleotide sequence: TGTGCCATCAGTGAGCCCGGGACAGGCGGACTAGATTACGAGCAGTACTTC.

The chain links TRBV5-1 to TRBJ2-7; TRBD2 aligns across 13 bases. Germline assignment: CDR1 SGHRS and CDR2 YFSETQ. Trimming at V came to 1 base and at J to 7 bases, leaving 2 bases not matched to a gene. The CDR3 runs 14 residues. The CDR3 loop reads CASSLRTSGGEQYF. CDR3 coding DNA: TGCGCCAGCAGCTTGCGGACTAGCGGGGGAGAGCAGTACTTC.

The chain employs TRBV7-3 and TRBJ2-7, with 7 nucleotides matching TRBD2. Looked up from germline, CDR1 is SGHTA and CDR2 is FQGTGA. This CDR3 comprises 17 residues. The J segment lost 3 bases and the V segment lost 1 base, leaving 12 bases of the junction unmatched. The CDR3 region has the DNA TGTGCCAGCAGCTTAAAATCCGTGGGGCCTAGCGGCTACGAGCAGTACTTC. Its protein is CASSLKSVGPSGYEQYF.

This clone was observed a single time. The chain is built from TRBV19 and TRBJ1-2; 8 bases map to TRBD1. Germline V lookup: CDR1 LNHDA, CDR2 SQIVND (reference sequence). Trimming at V came to 3 bases and at J to 8 bases, leaving 11 bases not matched to a gene. The CDR3 spans 15 residues. CDR3 coding DNA: TGTGCCAGTAGTATTATGCTTATCGACAGGGGCGGCTACACCTTC. This codes for CASSIMLIDRGGYTF.

The chain recombines TRBV10-2 with TRBJ2-7; D gene uncertain. This CDR3 comprises 12 residues. From germline, CDR1 is WSHSY and CDR2 SAAADI. V lost 6 bases and J lost 2, with 8 bases in between. The CDR3 region has the DNA TGCGCCAGCAGGGGCAGAACCTACGAGCAGTACTTC. Its protein product is CASRGRTYEQYF.

The J gene is TRBJ1-2, the V gene TRBV19, with no clear D. V lost 7 bases and J 4 bases, leaving 22 bases between the germline ends. The CDR3 runs 16 residues. CDR1 is LNHDA, CDR2 SQIVND, per germline (reference sequence). CDR3 sequence: CASIASPGRKTYGYTF. DNA of the CDR3: TGTGCCAGTATAGCCTCGCCGGGTCGGAAAACCTATGGCTACACCTTC.

The table lists this clone with a few counts. The gene calls are TRBV6-2 or TRBV6-3 and TRBJ2-2; TRBD2 might be the D (6 bases). V was cut by 5 bases and J by 4 bases, with 20 bases left in between. CDR3 size: 17 residues. The V gene's germline CDR1 is MNHEY and CDR2 SVGEGT. The CDR3 sequence: CASSLISREWSTGELFF. The CDR3 DNA reads TGTGCCAGCAGTCTTATCTCCCGGGAGTGGAGCACCGGGGAGCTGTTTTTT.

The table lists this clone with a count of one. V usage is TRBV19 and J usage is TRBJ1-1, with no clear D. The CDR3 spans 13 residues. The germline V and J ends were trimmed by 5 bases and 4 bases, with 11 bases remaining between them. The germline gives CDR1 LNHDA, CDR2 SQIVND (reference sequence). The CDR3: CASSRVEGTEAFF. DNA of the CDR3: TGTGCCAGTAGTCGGGTAGAGGGCACTGAAGCTTTCTTT.

The chain is built from TRBV4-3 and TRBJ1-3, with 7 positions matching TRBD1. CDR1 LGHNA and CDR2 YSLEER come from the germline V gene. V shed 0 bases, J shed 3 bases, and the junction held 8 bases outside the gene matches. There are 17 residues in the CDR3. CDR3: CASSQDEGGRGGNTIYF. The CDR3 nucleotides are TGCGCCAGCAGCCAAGATGAAGGGGGCAGAGGTGGAAACACCATATATTTT.

In this sample, this clone turned up a few times. The chain carries TRBV27 and TRBJ2-1; 9 bases align to TRBD2. Looked up from germline, CDR1 is MNHEY and CDR2 is SMNVEV (reference sequence). The CDR3 has 17 amino acids. The trim removed 4 bases at V and 7 bases at J, leaving 14 bases unmatched. DNA for the CDR3: TGTGCCAGCAGTTCGATCGGTGCGGGGGGGCCGGGTAATGAGCAGTTCTTC. Translation gives CASSSIGAGGPGNEQFF.

The chain recombines TRBV19 with TRBJ1-5; 9 bases map to TRBD1. The trim removed 3 bases at V and 5 bases at J, leaving 8 bases unmatched. The CDR3 has 16 residues. Germline CDR1 reads LNHDA; CDR2 reads SQIVND (reference sequence). The CDR3 reads CASSITGGADDQPQHF. The CDR3 coding sequence is TGTGCCAGTAGTATTACAGGGGGCGCGGACGATCAGCCCCAGCATTTT.

V and J are TRBV11-2 and TRBJ2-7; a weak D match, TRBD1 (5 bases). The CDR3 runs 16 residues. Germline V lookup: CDR1 SGHAT, CDR2 FQNNGV. Trimming took off 0 bases at V and 5 bases at J, with 17 bases between the two ends. CDR3: CASSLDLGPPRNEQYF. The CDR3 DNA reads TGTGCCAGCAGCTTAGATCTGGGGCCGCCAAGGAACGAGCAGTACTTC.

V is TRBV4-2 and J is TRBJ2-7, with D tentatively TRBD2 (6 bases). This CDR3 is built from 14 residues. V shed 6 bases and J shed 0 bases, with 12 bases lying between them. Germline CDR1 and CDR2: LGHNA and YNFKEQ. CDR3 amino acids: CASSPAGSSYEQYF. The CDR3 DNA sequence: TGTGCCAGCAGTCCGGCGGGGAGCTCCTACGAGCAGTACTTC.

This chain uses TRBV6-5 with TRBJ2-3; D is unclear. The CDR3 is made up of 11 amino acids. Trimming cost V 7 bases and J 1 base, with 3 bases left between them. Germline values: CDR1 MNHEY, CDR2 SVGAGI. CDR3 in amino acids: CASIGTDTQYF. CDR3 coding DNA: TGTGCCAGCATCGGCACAGATACGCAGTATTTT.

The rearrangement joins TRBV5-1 to TRBJ2-7; D not resolved. Deletions cut 4 bases from V and 3 bases from J, with 14 bases between. The CDR3 has 14 amino acids. Germline CDR1 is SGHRS and CDR2 is YFSETQ. The DNA for the CDR3 is TGCGCCAGCAGCCCGACGACTTCACACTACGAGCAGTACTTC. Its translation: CASSPTTSHYEQYF.

The genes are TRBV4-3 and TRBJ1-4, with D hard to call. Per the germline V gene, CDR1 is LGHNA and CDR2 is YSLEER. Trimming left V 4 bases short and J 6 bases short, with 15 bases between. The CDR3 loop spans 15 amino acids. The CDR3 is CASSPDVTRDEKLFF. The DNA of the CDR3 is TGCGCCAGCAGCCCGGATGTAACGCGGGATGAAAAACTGTTTTTT.

The J gene is TRBJ2-7, the V gene TRBV4-2, with D maybe TRBD2 (5 bases). V dropped 1 base and J dropped 2 bases, with 12 bases sitting between them. CDR1 LGHNA and CDR2 YNFKEQ come from the germline V gene. The CDR3 contains 15 residues. As DNA, the CDR3 is TGTGCCAGCAGCCAAGGGGCTAGCCCTACCTACGAGCAGTACTTC. This codes for CASSQGASPTYEQYF.

The V gene is TRBV6-1, the J gene TRBJ1-3, with D tentatively TRBD1 (6 bases). The germline V gene encodes CDR1 MNHNS and CDR2 SASEGT. Trimming pared 2 bases from V and 9 bases from J, leaving 17 bases between. The CDR3 is 15 residues long. The CDR3 reads CASSESPTGTSTIYF. The CDR3 DNA reads as TGTGCCAGCAGTGAAAGTCCTACAGGGACTAGCACCATATATTTT.

This chain uses TRBV6-5 with TRBJ2-7; 7 bases fit TRBD2. Germline CDR1 and CDR2: MNHEY and SVGAGI. CDR3 length equals 13 residues. Losses at the gene ends were 5 bases for V and 3 bases for J; bases not matched to a gene: 4. The chain's CDR3 is CASSRDYNYEQYF. DNA of the CDR3: TGTGCCAGCAGTCGGGACTACAACTACGAGCAGTACTTC.

V usage is TRBV7-2 and J usage is TRBJ2-2; D might be TRBD1 (6 bases). Germline CDR1 is SGHTA and CDR2 is FQGNSA. Deletions cut 2 bases from V and 6 bases from J, with 13 bases between. The CDR3 contains 15 residues. CDR3 region: CASSLQQGFAGELFF. The CDR3 DNA is TGTGCCAGCAGCTTACAACAGGGATTTGCCGGGGAGCTGTTTTTT.